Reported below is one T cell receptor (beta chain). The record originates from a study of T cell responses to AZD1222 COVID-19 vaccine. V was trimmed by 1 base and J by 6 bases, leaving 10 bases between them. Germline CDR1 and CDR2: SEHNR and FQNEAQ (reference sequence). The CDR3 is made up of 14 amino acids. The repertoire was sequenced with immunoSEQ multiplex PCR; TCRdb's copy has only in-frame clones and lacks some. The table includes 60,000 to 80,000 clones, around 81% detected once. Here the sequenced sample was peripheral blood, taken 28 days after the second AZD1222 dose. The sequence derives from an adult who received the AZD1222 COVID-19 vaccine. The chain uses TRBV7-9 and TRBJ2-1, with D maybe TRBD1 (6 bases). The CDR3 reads CASSLDKGGNEQFF. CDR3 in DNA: TGTGCCAGCAGCTTAGATAAAGGGGGCAATGAGCAGTTCTTC.